One and the same sample provided the 24 T cell receptor beta chains below, sequenced in a study of cytomegalovirus exposure and HLA in healthy donors. Sequencing used immunoSEQ multiplex PCR; TCRdb keeps in-frame clones, though not all of them. The sample records approximately 62,000 clones, 92% being singletons. The source material was PBMCs. These receptors were obtained from a woman between 18 and 29 years old in good health and CMV-seronegative.

This chain uses TRBV11-3 with TRBJ2-1; D gene unclear. Trimming shortened V by 6 bases and J by 7 bases, and 10 bases separated the two germline ends. CDR1 and CDR2 from the germline V gene are SGHNT and YENEEA. This CDR3 region has 12 residues. The CDR3, as DNA: TGTGCCAGCAGTCCCCGGTATAATGAGCAGTTCTTC. This gives the protein CASSPRYNEQFF.

V is TRBV28 and J is TRBJ2-5; TRBD1 is a possible D gene (6 bases). This CDR3 is built from 15 residues. V lost 6 bases and J lost 3, with 17 bases in between. Germline assignment: CDR1 MDHEN and CDR2 SYDVKM. This CDR3 reads CASRPAGAGEETQYF. The CDR3 region has the DNA TGTGCCAGCAGACCTGCCGGGGCAGGGGAAGAGACCCAGTACTTC. Based on the CDR3 plus reference TRBV28 and TRBJ2-5, the full variable domain is DVKVTQSSRYLVKRTGEKVFLECVQDMDHENMFWYRQDPGLGLRLIYFSYDVKMKEKGDIPEGYSVSREKKERFSLILESASTNQTSMYLCASRPAGAGEETQYFGPGTRLLVL.

This clone was seen a single time. CDR3 DNA sequence: TGTGCCAGCAGTTTGAGGATGAACTATGGCTACACCTTC. It encodes CASSLRMNYGYTF. The chain couples TRBV28 to TRBJ1-2; no clear D. With 3 bases removed from V and 2 bases from J, the gap between germline ends came to 7 bases. CDR1 and CDR2 from the germline V gene are MDHEN and SYDVKM. This CDR3 has 13 amino acids.

This clone was counted once. V usage is TRBV9 and J usage is TRBJ2-1, with TRBD2 matching 7 bases. There are 14 residues in the CDR3. Trimming took 4 bases from V and 10 from J; bases not matched to a gene: 11. Germline V gene lookup returns CDR1 SGDLS and CDR2 YYNGEE. CDR3: CASSTHGGVGEQFF. DNA of the CDR3: TGTGCCAGCAGCACCCATGGGGGGGTCGGCGAGCAGTTCTTC.

V and J are TRBV30 and TRBJ2-5; maybe TRBD1 (5 bases). Deletions cut 2 bases from V and 5 bases from J, with 12 bases between. This CDR3 comprises 13 residues. The germline V gene has CDR1 GTSNPN and CDR2 SVGIG (reference sequence). The CDR3 is CAWSQGVVETQYF. The CDR3 DNA is TGTGCCTGGAGTCAGGGTGTGGTTGAGACCCAGTACTTC.

The chain uses TRBV27 and TRBJ2-1; 8 positions match TRBD2. The CDR3 sequence is 17 residues long. Germline CDR1 MNHEY, CDR2 SMNVEV (reference sequence). V shed 2 bases and J 9 bases; nucleotides not matched to a gene: 15. The CDR3 here is CASSLVPAGDTTLEQFF. The DNA of the CDR3 is TGTGCCAGCAGTTTAGTTCCAGCGGGGGACACAACGCTTGAGCAGTTCTTC.

The rearrangement uses TRBV5-1 and TRBJ2-3; TRBD2 matches 7 bases. V lost 3 bases, J lost 4 bases, and 11 bases stayed unmatched. The CDR3 runs to 16 residues. The V gene's germline CDR1 is SGHRS and CDR2 YFSETQ. The CDR3 DNA follows: TGCGCCAGCAGCTCGCTAGGCCTAGCGGAAGCAGATACGCAGTATTTT. This gives the protein CASSSLGLAEADTQYF.

V gene TRBV5-1 combines with J gene TRBJ2-7; tentative D call: TRBD1 (6 bases). V was shortened by 3 bases and J by 9 bases, with 19 bases between the two germline ends. CDR1 is SGHRS and CDR2 is YFSETQ in the germline V gene. CDR3 length: 14 residues. The CDR3 nucleotides read TGCGCCAGCAGCTCGCACCTCAGGGGCTTGGTGCAGTACTTC. Translated, it gives CASSSHLRGLVQYF.

The V call is TRBV7-2, the J call TRBJ2-5, with TRBD2 matching over 7 bases. Unmatched junction bases numbered 15, after V lost 4 bases and J lost 4 bases. The CDR3 loop spans 17 amino acids. CDR1 is SGHTA and CDR2 is FQGNSA in the germline V gene. The CDR3 DNA follows: TGTGCCAGCAGCTCCCGCCCAGGTGGGAGGGCCAGAGAGACCCAGTACTTC. Its protein is CASSSRPGGRARETQYF. Supplemented by reference TRBV7-2 and TRBJ2-5, the full variable domain reads GAGVSQSPSNKVTEKGKDVELRCDPISGHTALYWYRQSLGQGLEFLIYFQGNSAPDKSGLPSDRFSAERTGGSVSTLTIQRTQQEDSAVYLCASSSRPGGRARETQYFGPGTRLLVL.

The chain is built from TRBV28 and TRBJ1-1, with 8 bases identical to TRBD1. The CDR3 length is 16 residues. V shed 2 bases, J shed 5 bases, and the junction held 10 bases outside the gene matches. The germline V gene encodes CDR1 MDHEN and CDR2 SYDVKM. CDR3 region: CASSLPQGALGTEAFF. The CDR3 nucleotides are TGTGCCAGCAGTTTACCTCAGGGGGCTCTGGGTACTGAAGCTTTCTTT.

V gene TRBV11-1 combines with J gene TRBJ1-2; 12 bases agree with TRBD1. Trimming at V came to 2 bases and at J to 5 bases, leaving 12 bases not matched to a gene. Germline CDR1 is SGHAT and CDR2 is FQDESV (reference sequence). The length of the CDR3 is 18 residues. CDR3 loop: CASSLSPGQGASAYGYTF. The CDR3 DNA reads TGTGCCAGCAGCTTAAGTCCGGGACAGGGGGCTTCAGCGTATGGCTACACCTTC.

The rearrangement uses TRBV5-4 and TRBJ2-5, with 8 bases aligning to TRBD2. Germline CDR1 reads SGHNT; CDR2 reads YYREEE (reference sequence). The V gene end was trimmed by 4 bases and the J gene end by 5 bases; junction bases not matched to a gene: 13. The CDR3 contains 16 residues. The CDR3 nucleotides are TGTGCCAGCAGCCAATGGGGACTAGGTAGTTTGGAGACCCAGTACTTC. Translating gives CASSQWGLGSLETQYF.

This sequence joins TRBV10-2 and TRBJ1-2, with 12 positions matching TRBD1. Trimming at V came to 6 bases and at J to 5 bases, leaving 7 bases not matched to a gene. The CDR3 extends over 15 amino acids. The germline V gene has CDR1 WSHSY and CDR2 SAAADI. In DNA, the CDR3 is TGCGCCAGCAGCGCCAGGGACAGGGGGCCGTATGGCTACACCTTC. Amino acids: CASSARDRGPYGYTF.

The CDR3 sequence is CASSLERDYEQYF. The CDR3 bases are TGTGCCAGCAGTTTAGAACGGGACTACGAGCAGTACTTC. This chain uses TRBV28 with TRBJ2-7, with D maybe TRBD2 (5 bases). Trimming removed 2 bases from V and 3 bases from J, with 8 bases in between. The CDR3 extends over 13 amino acids. In germline, CDR1 is MDHEN, CDR2 SYDVKM. Using reference TRBV28 and TRBJ2-7 for the parts outside the CDR3, the full variable domain is DVKVTQSSRYLVKRTGEKVFLECVQDMDHENMFWYRQDPGLGLRLIYFSYDVKMKEKGDIPEGYSVSREKKERFSLILESASTNQTSMYLCASSLERDYEQYFGPGTRLTVT.

V usage is TRBV28 and J usage is TRBJ2-7, with 7 nucleotides matching TRBD1. Per germline, CDR1 MDHEN and CDR2 SYDVKM. This CDR3 is built from 14 residues. V was clipped by 6 bases and J by 5 bases; unmatched bases: 10. CDR3 sequence: CASSPDRVRNEQYF. CDR3 coding DNA: TGTGCCAGCAGCCCTGACAGGGTCAGGAACGAGCAGTACTTC.

The chain links TRBV23-1 to TRBJ2-3; TRBD1 matches 10 bases. TRBV23-1 counts as an open reading frame of uncertain function. CDR3 length: 16 residues. The junction had 6 bases not matched to a gene; V was cut back by 3 bases and J by 3 bases. The CDR3 here is CASSHVDRGQTDTQYF. The CDR3 DNA is TGCGCCAGCAGTCACGTAGACAGGGGGCAAACAGATACGCAGTATTTT.

This clone has a single count. The chain combines TRBV7-9 with TRBJ1-5; unclear D gene. The germline V and J ends were trimmed by 4 bases and 10 bases, with 11 bases remaining between them. This CDR3 has 12 amino acids. CDR1 is SEHNR and CDR2 is FQNEAQ in the germline V gene (reference sequence). This CDR3 reads CASSYNGQPQHF. The CDR3 DNA sequence: TGTGCCAGCAGCTATAACGGTCAACCCCAGCATTTT. Complete variable domain (other parts from reference TRBV7-9 and TRBJ1-5): DTGVSQNPRHKITKRGQNVTFRCDPISEHNRLYWYRQTLGQGPEFLTYFQNEAQLEKSRLLSDRFSAERPKGSFSTLEIQRTEQGDSAMYLCASSYNGQPQHFGDGTRLSIL.

This clone is categorized as medium-sized (0.01 to 0.1%). The chain links TRBV6-4 to TRBJ2-1, with TRBD1 identical over 7 bases. This CDR3 is 15 amino acids long. The junction had 8 bases not matched to a gene; V was cut back by 5 bases and J by 4 bases. Germline V gene lookup returns CDR1 MRHNA and CDR2 SNTAGT. CDR3 residues: CASSPGTDPYNEQFF. CDR3 sequence (DNA): TGTGCCAGCAGTCCCGGGACAGACCCTTACAATGAGCAGTTCTTC.

This clone was found once. This chain joins TRBV27 and TRBJ2-3, with D perhaps matching TRBD2 (7 bases). The germline V and J ends were trimmed by 5 bases and 1 base, with 25 bases remaining between them. Per germline, CDR1 MNHEY and CDR2 SMNVEV (reference sequence). The CDR3 is made up of 19 amino acids. This chain's CDR3 is CASSPWGKAGQPRTDTQYF. The CDR3 DNA is TGTGCCAGCAGTCCCTGGGGTAAAGCGGGACAACCCCGCACAGATACGCAGTATTTT.

In DNA, the CDR3 is TGTGCCAGCAAACCTCTCGGGGGGTCTCGGGGCTACACCTTC. This encodes CASKPLGGSRGYTF. This chain uses TRBV28 with TRBJ1-2; a weak D match, TRBD1 (5 bases). V lost 7 bases and J 8 bases, leaving 20 bases between the germline ends. Germline CDR1 reads MDHEN; CDR2 reads SYDVKM. There are 14 residues in the CDR3.

The rearrangement uses TRBV4-1 and TRBJ2-3, with 7 nucleotides matching TRBD2. V dropped 4 bases and J dropped 0; count of bases not matched to a gene: 16. There are 19 residues in the CDR3. The germline V gene encodes CDR1 MGHRA and CDR2 YSYEKL. The CDR3 coding sequence is TGCGCCAGCAGCCCTAGCGTAATGGCGGGGGTCTCTAGCACAGATACGCAGTATTTT. Protein product: CASSPSVMAGVSSTDTQYF.

The chain combines TRBV4-1 with TRBJ1-5; D unclear. This CDR3 comprises 16 residues. Looked up from germline, CDR1 is MGHRA and CDR2 is YSYEKL. Trimming pared 0 bases from V and 4 bases from J, leaving 13 bases between. In nucleotides, the CDR3 is TGCGCCAGCAGCCAAGATATCGCTGGGAGGAATCAGCCCCAGCATTTT. Translation: CASSQDIAGRNQPQHF.

This sequence joins TRBV18 and TRBJ1-1, with 8 nucleotides matching TRBD1. CDR1 is KGHSH, CDR2 LQKENI, per germline. J was trimmed by 5 bases and V by 0 bases; bases with no gene match: 5. This CDR3 contains 15 residues. CDR3 bases: TGTGCCAGCTCACCACCGACAGGGGTACGGACTGAAGCTTTCTTT. Its translation: CASSPPTGVRTEAFF.

The CDR3 reads CASSFEGLGNQPQHF. The DNA for the CDR3 is TGTGCCAGCAGTTTCGAGGGCTTGGGGAATCAGCCCCAGCATTTT. V gene TRBV27 combines with J gene TRBJ1-5; no reliable D call. The CDR3 is 15 amino acids. The germline gives CDR1 MNHEY, CDR2 SMNVEV (reference sequence). Trimming pared 3 bases from V and 4 bases from J, leaving 13 bases between.